The 10 T cell receptor beta chains reported below all come from one sample, sequenced in a study of blood T cell repertoires in COVID-19. Only in-frame clones appear in the TCRdb table, and some are missing; sequencing was by immunoSEQ multiplex PCR. The sample includes some 150,000 clones, approximately 73% of them seen just once. Sample: peripheral blood. These receptors were taken from a man aged 55 to 70 with acute or convalescent COVID-19.

A few counts support this clone. The rearrangement joins TRBV27 to TRBJ2-5; TRBD2 matches 7 bases. The CDR3 is made up of 16 amino acids. CDR1 and CDR2 from the germline V gene are MNHEY and SMNVEV (reference sequence). V dropped 2 bases and J dropped 0; count of bases not matched to a gene: 6. The CDR3 here is CASSLSAGEYQETQYF. The CDR3 DNA reads TGTGCCAGCAGTTTAAGTGCGGGGGAGTACCAAGAGACCCAGTACTTC.

The chain joins TRBV29-1 to TRBJ2-7, with 12 bases identical to TRBD2. The CDR3 has 16 residues. J was trimmed by 1 base and V by 3 bases; bases with no gene match: 7. Germline assignment: CDR1 SQVTM and CDR2 ANQGSEA. CDR3: CSVETSGSRGSYEQYF. CDR3 nucleotide sequence: TGCAGCGTTGAGACTAGCGGGAGCCGGGGGTCCTACGAGCAGTACTTC.

The chain has TRBV19 and TRBJ2-5; the D gene is possibly TRBD2 (5 bases). CDR3 length equals 13 residues. From germline, CDR1 is LNHDA and CDR2 SQIVND (reference sequence). V dropped 4 bases and J dropped 4 bases, with 10 bases sitting between them. The CDR3 protein is CASSTSRGETQYF. In DNA form, the CDR3 reads TGTGCCAGTAGTACTAGCAGAGGAGAGACCCAGTACTTC.

This clone has a handful of counts. The rearrangement joins TRBV19 to TRBJ2-1; 7 nucleotides match TRBD2. Losses at the gene ends were 3 bases for V and 12 bases for J; bases not matched to a gene: 8. The germline V gene encodes CDR1 LNHDA and CDR2 SQIVND (reference sequence). CDR3 length: 13 amino acids. The DNA of the CDR3 is TGTGCCAGTAGTATGCTGGGAGCGGGACGGCAGTTCTTC. Translating it yields CASSMLGAGRQFF.

This chain joins TRBV19 and TRBJ2-7, with 7 nucleotides matching TRBD2. The CDR3 is 14 amino acids. The V segment lost 4 bases and the J segment 2 bases; nucleotides outside the gene matches: 5. Germline CDR1 LNHDA, CDR2 SQIVND (reference sequence). CDR3 in DNA: TGTGCCAGTAGTAAAAGCGGGAAGACCTACGAGCAGTACTTC. Translation gives CASSKSGKTYEQYF. Together with reference TRBV19 and TRBJ2-7, the CDR3 gives the full variable domain: DGGITQSPKYLFRKEGQNVTLSCEQNLNHDAMYWYRQDPGQGLRLIYYSQIVNDFQKGDIAEGYSVSREKKESFPLTVTSAQKNPTAFYLCASSKSGKTYEQYFGPGTRLTVT.

There are a few counts of this clone. The V gene is TRBV3-1 (or the pseudogene TRBV3-2), the J gene TRBJ2-2; 9 bases map to TRBD2. V lost 0 bases and J lost 1; bases outside the gene matches: 9. The length of the CDR3 is 19 residues. Germline lookup yields CDR1 LGHDT and CDR2 YNNKEL (reference sequence). The CDR3, as DNA: TGTGCCAGCAGCCAAGAAGGTAGCGGGAGAGAGTGGAACACCGGGGAGCTGTTTTTT. This translates into CASSQEGSGREWNTGELFF.

In its sample, this clone was seen a few times. The chain recombines TRBV28 with TRBJ1-4, with D possibly matching TRBD1 (6 bases). The CDR3 is 13 amino acids. Germline V gives CDR1 MDHEN, CDR2 SYDVKM. V lost 8 bases to trimming and J lost 10 bases, with 17 bases between them. DNA for the CDR3: TGTGCCAGCGGGACGGGACAACGAGGAAAACTGTTTTTT. Amino acids: CASGTGQRGKLFF.

The chain uses TRBV5-1 and TRBJ2-1, with TRBD1 matching 10 bases. Germline V gene lookup returns CDR1 SGHRS and CDR2 YFSETQ. The length of the CDR3 is 17 residues. V trimming: 3 bases; J trimming: 6 bases; junction bases outside the gene matches: 12. In DNA form, the CDR3 reads TGCGCCAGCAGCTCCCTCTCGACAGGGGGCGCTTCCAATGAGCAGTTCTTC. Protein sequence: CASSSLSTGGASNEQFF.

With respect to this clone: The same CDR3 can be traced to other DNA sequences in this sample. CDR3 bases: TGTGCCAGCAGCCATGGAACTAGCGGGACCTACGAGCAGTACTTC. The encoded protein is CASSHGTSGTYEQYF. The V and J genes are TRBV3-1 (or the pseudogene TRBV3-2) and TRBJ2-7; 10 bases line up with TRBD2. V was clipped by 3 bases and J by 2 bases; unmatched bases: 4. The CDR3 runs to 15 residues. Germline loops: CDR1 LGHDT, CDR2 YNNKEL (reference sequence).

The chain is built from TRBV2 and TRBJ2-7, with 9 bases lining up with TRBD1. CDR3 length: 13 amino acids. Trimming removed 6 bases from V and 6 bases from J; junction bases left unmatched: 6. Germline-derived CDR1 and CDR2 are SNHLY and FYNNEI. CDR3 loop: CASSLGQGSEQYF. The CDR3 DNA sequence: TGTGCCAGCAGCCTGGGACAGGGAAGCGAGCAGTACTTC.